This is a list of T cell receptor beta chains from one sample in a study of T cells in Graves' hyperthyroidism and ophthalmopathy. Each CDR3 protein is one row after TCRdb ran MiXCR on the multiplex PCR reads. Among hundreds of thousands of distinct CDR3 sequences listed, around 21% were seen once. Material for sequencing was blood. The receptors were sampled from a man aged 30 to 45 with Graves' ophthalmopathy. The CDR3 runs from the conserved cysteine through the conserved F or W. The order of the fields is J gene, clone size, D gene, CDR3 length, V gene, CDR3 protein, CDR3 DNA. D genes are given only for firm matches. Where a row states a size, it is once, few, many or the class of an expanded clone; other rows omit it.

J gene: TRBJ2-1; clone size: -; D gene: TRBD2; CDR3 length: 13; V gene: TRBV24-1; CDR3 protein: CATGGLASHEQFF; CDR3 DNA: TGTGCCACCGGGGGACTAGCTTCCCATGAGCAGTTCTTC
J gene: TRBJ2-1; clone size: -; D gene: TRBD1; CDR3 length: 13; V gene: TRBV20-1; CDR3 protein: CSVNPGTGNEQFF; CDR3 DNA: TGCAGTGTAAACCCCGGGACAGGCAATGAGCAGTTCTTC
J gene: TRBJ2-2; clone size: few; D gene: -; CDR3 length: 15; V gene: TRBV28; CDR3 protein: CASSTGAPNTGELFF; CDR3 DNA: TGTGCCAGCAGTACTGGGGCACCGAACACCGGGGAGCTGTTTTTT
J gene: TRBJ2-6; clone size: once; D gene: TRBD2; CDR3 length: 19; V gene: TRBV7-9; CDR3 protein: CASSSRRLAGGPGANVLTF; CDR3 DNA: TGTGCCAGCAGCTCCAGGAGGCTAGCGGGAGGACCTGGGGCCAACGTCCTGACTTTC
J gene: TRBJ2-5; clone size: few; D gene: TRBD1; CDR3 length: 14; V gene: TRBV7-9; CDR3 protein: CASSSKGARETQYF; CDR3 DNA: TGTGCCAGCAGCTCTAAGGGGGCAAGAGAGACCCAGTACTTC
J gene: TRBJ2-7; clone size: many; D gene: -; CDR3 length: 13; V gene: TRBV7-9; CDR3 protein: CAWGPAEYYEQYF; CDR3 DNA: TGTGCCTGGGGACCAGCGGAGTACTACGAGCAGTACTTC
J gene: TRBJ1-5; clone size: many; D gene: -; CDR3 length: 14; V gene: TRBV18; CDR3 protein: CASSPSGGRQPQHF; CDR3 DNA: TGTGCCAGCTCACCATCTGGGGGCCGTCAGCCCCAGCATTTT
J gene: TRBJ2-2; clone size: -; D gene: TRBD2; CDR3 length: 16; V gene: TRBV13; CDR3 protein: CASGLKLAGNTGELFF; CDR3 DNA: TGTGCCAGCGGACTTAAACTAGCGGGAAACACCGGGGAGCTGTTTTTT
J gene: TRBJ1-2; clone size: many; D gene: -; CDR3 length: 15; V gene: TRBV2; CDR3 protein: CASSRRDRTVRGYTF; CDR3 DNA: TGTGCCAGCAGCCGGAGGGACCGGACCGTTCGCGGCTACACCTTC
J gene: TRBJ1-3; clone size: few; D gene: -; CDR3 length: 16; V gene: TRBV6-1; CDR3 protein: CASSEAGLRSGNTIYF; CDR3 DNA: TGTGCCAGCAGTGAAGCGGGGCTGCGCTCTGGAAACACCATATATTTT
J gene: TRBJ1-4; clone size: few; D gene: -; CDR3 length: 13; V gene: TRBV10-3; CDR3 protein: CAHQPSFREKLFF; CDR3 DNA: TGTGCCCATCAACCCTCGTTCCGGGAAAAACTGTTTTTT
J gene: TRBJ2-3; clone size: -; D gene: -; CDR3 length: 14; V gene: TRBV18; CDR3 protein: CASSPERVADTQYF; CDR3 DNA: TGTGCCAGCTCACCCGAAAGGGTCGCAGATACGCAGTATTTT
J gene: TRBJ2-2; clone size: many; D gene: -; CDR3 length: 14; V gene: TRBV30; CDR3 protein: CAWSVRGTTGELFF; CDR3 DNA: TGTGCCTGGAGTGTACGGGGGACCACCGGGGAGCTGTTTTTT
J gene: TRBJ2-1; clone size: -; D gene: -; CDR3 length: 15; V gene: TRBV7-2; CDR3 protein: CASSLEGTLVNEQFF; CDR3 DNA: TGTGCCAGCAGCTTAGAGGGGACATTAGTCAATGAGCAGTTCTTC
J gene: TRBJ1-4; clone size: few; D gene: TRBD1; CDR3 length: 15; V gene: TRBV28; CDR3 protein: CASSLLGQANEKLFF; CDR3 DNA: TGTGCCAGCAGTTTATTGGGACAGGCTAATGAAAAACTGTTTTTT
J gene: TRBJ1-1; clone size: once; D gene: -; CDR3 length: 14; V gene: TRBV4-3; CDR3 protein: CASSQEKGVTEAFF; CDR3 DNA: TGCGCCAGCAGCCAAGAAAAAGGCGTCACTGAAGCTTTCTTT
J gene: TRBJ2-1; clone size: few; D gene: -; CDR3 length: 18; V gene: TRBV30; CDR3 protein: CAWTPPVWGRDQYNEQFF; CDR3 DNA: TGTGCCTGGACCCCGCCAGTTTGGGGGCGGGATCAGTACAATGAGCAGTTCTTC
J gene: TRBJ2-7; clone size: few; D gene: TRBD2; CDR3 length: 16; V gene: TRBV4-1; CDR3 protein: CASSPSPGLPSYEQYF; CDR3 DNA: TGCGCCAGCAGCCCCTCACCGGGACTACCTTCTTACGAGCAGTACTTC
J gene: TRBJ1-3; clone size: few; D gene: TRBD1; CDR3 length: 16; V gene: TRBV29-1; CDR3 protein: CSAYLRDRGSGNTIYF; CDR3 DNA: TGCAGCGCATACCTCCGGGACAGGGGGTCCGGAAACACCATATATTTT
J gene: TRBJ1-6; clone size: -; D gene: -; CDR3 length: 15; V gene: TRBV19; CDR3 protein: CASTPWGGDHSPLHF; CDR3 DNA: TGTGCCAGTACCCCGTGGGGCGGGGATCATTCACCCCTCCACTTT
J gene: TRBJ2-2; clone size: few; D gene: -; CDR3 length: 14; V gene: TRBV6-2/TRBV6-3; CDR3 protein: CASSYRGDTGELFF; CDR3 DNA: TGTGCCAGCAGTTACAGGGGGGACACCGGGGAGCTGTTTTTT
J gene: TRBJ2-1; clone size: few; D gene: TRBD2; CDR3 length: 15; V gene: TRBV28; CDR3 protein: CASNALSGRRNEQFF; CDR3 DNA: TGTGCCAGCAACGCCCTTAGCGGGAGAAGGAACGAGCAGTTCTTC
J gene: TRBJ1-5; clone size: -; D gene: -; CDR3 length: 13; V gene: TRBV6-4; CDR3 protein: CASLPTGWQPQHF; CDR3 DNA: TGTGCCAGCCTTCCAACAGGGTGGCAGCCCCAGCATTTT
J gene: TRBJ2-1; clone size: -; D gene: -; CDR3 length: 12; V gene: TRBV5-1; CDR3 protein: CASNTEGGEQFF; CDR3 DNA: TGCGCCAGCAACACCGAGGGGGGTGAGCAGTTCTTC
J gene: TRBJ2-7; clone size: few; D gene: TRBD2; CDR3 length: 15; V gene: TRBV19; CDR3 protein: CASSMRPGLANEQYF; CDR3 DNA: TGTGCCAGTAGTATGCGCCCGGGACTAGCTAACGAGCAGTACTTC
J gene: TRBJ1-1; clone size: -; D gene: -; CDR3 length: 12; V gene: TRBV18; CDR3 protein: CASPHKGVGAFF; CDR3 DNA: TGTGCCAGCCCGCATAAGGGGGTGGGAGCTTTCTTT
J gene: TRBJ2-7; clone size: -; D gene: -; CDR3 length: 13; V gene: TRBV15; CDR3 protein: CATSRAQNYEQYF; CDR3 DNA: TGTGCCACCAGCAGAGCGCAGAACTACGAGCAGTACTTC
J gene: TRBJ2-7; clone size: few; D gene: TRBD1; CDR3 length: 14; V gene: TRBV20-1; CDR3 protein: CSARRTGSSYEQYF; CDR3 DNA: TGCAGTGCTAGAAGGACAGGGTCTTCCTACGAGCAGTACTTC
J gene: TRBJ2-1; clone size: -; D gene: TRBD2; CDR3 length: 17; V gene: TRBV5-1; CDR3 protein: CASSLATLAGGSREQFF; CDR3 DNA: TGCGCCAGCAGCTTGGCCACACTAGCGGGAGGATCTAGGGAGCAGTTCTTC
J gene: TRBJ2-7; clone size: many; D gene: TRBD2; CDR3 length: 14; V gene: TRBV3-1; CDR3 protein: CASSQFSGSYEQYF; CDR3 DNA: TGTGCCAGCAGCCAATTCAGCGGGAGCTACGAGCAGTACTTC
J gene: TRBJ1-1; clone size: -; D gene: TRBD1; CDR3 length: 14; V gene: TRBV20-1; CDR3 protein: CSARSQGANTEAFF; CDR3 DNA: TGCAGTGCTAGGAGTCAGGGGGCTAACACTGAAGCTTTCTTT
J gene: TRBJ2-2; clone size: few; D gene: TRBD2; CDR3 length: 16; V gene: TRBV12-3/TRBV12-4; CDR3 protein: CASSLASGRNTGELFF; CDR3 DNA: TGTGCCAGCAGTTTGGCTAGCGGGAGGAACACCGGGGAGCTGTTTTTT
J gene: TRBJ1-2; clone size: few; D gene: -; CDR3 length: 15; V gene: TRBV28; CDR3 protein: CASSLSRGQYYGYTF; CDR3 DNA: TGTGCCAGCAGTTTATCTCGGGGGCAGTACTATGGCTACACCTTC
J gene: TRBJ2-2; clone size: many; D gene: -; CDR3 length: 12; V gene: TRBV2; CDR3 protein: CASSEPAGELFF; CDR3 DNA: TGTGCCAGCAGTGAACCAGCCGGGGAGCTGTTTTTT
J gene: TRBJ1-1; clone size: -; D gene: TRBD1; CDR3 length: 15; V gene: TRBV6-5; CDR3 protein: CASSYSFRGLGEAFF; CDR3 DNA: TGTGCCAGCAGTTACTCGTTCAGGGGGCTCGGTGAAGCTTTCTTT
J gene: TRBJ2-2; clone size: -; D gene: TRBD1; CDR3 length: 13; V gene: TRBV29-1; CDR3 protein: CSVYRGATGELFF; CDR3 DNA: TGCAGCGTTTACAGGGGTGCCACCGGGGAGCTGTTTTTT
J gene: TRBJ1-5; clone size: -; D gene: -; CDR3 length: 14; V gene: TRBV19; CDR3 protein: CASSPRQNNQPQHF; CDR3 DNA: TGTGCCAGTAGTCCTCGACAGAACAATCAGCCCCAGCATTTT
J gene: TRBJ2-6; clone size: -; D gene: -; CDR3 length: 21; V gene: TRBV12-3/TRBV12-4; CDR3 protein: CASSFWLGEGHPYSGANVLTF; CDR3 DNA: TGTGCCAGCAGTTTCTGGTTGGGTGAGGGACACCCTTACTCTGGGGCCAACGTCCTGACTTTC
J gene: TRBJ2-7; clone size: many; D gene: -; CDR3 length: 13; V gene: TRBV12-3/TRBV12-4; CDR3 protein: CASSFTRTDGQYF; CDR3 DNA: TGTGCCAGCAGTTTTACACGGACCGACGGGCAGTACTTC
J gene: TRBJ2-1; clone size: few; D gene: -; CDR3 length: 14; V gene: TRBV5-5; CDR3 protein: CASSFLARDHEQFF; CDR3 DNA: TGTGCCAGCAGCTTTTTGGCCAGGGACCATGAGCAGTTCTTC
J gene: TRBJ1-5; clone size: -; D gene: -; CDR3 length: 14; V gene: TRBV6-1; CDR3 protein: CASTWTIENQPQHF; CDR3 DNA: TGTGCCAGCACCTGGACAATCGAGAATCAGCCCCAGCATTTT